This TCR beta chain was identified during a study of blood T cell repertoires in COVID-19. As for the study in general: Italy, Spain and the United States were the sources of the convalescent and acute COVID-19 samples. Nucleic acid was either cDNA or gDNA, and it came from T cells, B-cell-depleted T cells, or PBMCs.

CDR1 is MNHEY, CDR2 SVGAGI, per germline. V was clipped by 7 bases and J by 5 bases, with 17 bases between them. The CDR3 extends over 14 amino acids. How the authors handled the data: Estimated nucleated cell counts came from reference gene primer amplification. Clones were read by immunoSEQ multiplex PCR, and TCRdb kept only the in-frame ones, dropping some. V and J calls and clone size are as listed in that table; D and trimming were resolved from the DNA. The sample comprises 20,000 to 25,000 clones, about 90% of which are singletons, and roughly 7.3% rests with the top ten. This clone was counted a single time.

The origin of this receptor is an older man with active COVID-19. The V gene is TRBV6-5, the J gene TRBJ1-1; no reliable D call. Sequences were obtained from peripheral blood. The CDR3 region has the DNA TGTGCCAGCACCACAGTGGCCGCTGCAACTGAAGCTTTCTTT. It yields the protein CASTTVAAATEAFF.